This T cell receptor beta chain was profiled in a study of T cell changes during pregnancy in multiple sclerosis. Data came from immunoSEQ multiplex PCR; TCRdb stores just in-frame clones and leaves some out. This sample has 25,000 to 30,000 clones, with about 88% found just once. The germline V and J ends were trimmed by 0 bases and 2 bases, with 5 bases remaining between them. The CDR3 is made up of 13 amino acids. Per germline, CDR1 SGHDT and CDR2 YYEEEE. Here the sequenced sample was CD8+ T cells from peripheral blood mononuclear cells, taken in the second trimester of pregnancy. The sequence was collected from a female donor with multiple sclerosis, enrolled in a pregnancy study. The gene calls are TRBV5-6 and TRBJ1-2; D is ambiguous. The CDR3 loop is CASSLGENYGYTF. CDR3 DNA: TGTGCCAGCAGCTTGGGGGAGAACTATGGCTACACCTTC.